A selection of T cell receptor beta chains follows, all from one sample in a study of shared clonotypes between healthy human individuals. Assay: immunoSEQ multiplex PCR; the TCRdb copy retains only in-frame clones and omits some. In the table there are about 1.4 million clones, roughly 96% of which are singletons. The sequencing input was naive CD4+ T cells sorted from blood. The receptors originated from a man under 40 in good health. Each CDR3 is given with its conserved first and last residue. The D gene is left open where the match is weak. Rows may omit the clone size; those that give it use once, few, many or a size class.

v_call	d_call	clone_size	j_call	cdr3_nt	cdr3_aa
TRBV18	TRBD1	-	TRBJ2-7	TGTGCCAGCTCACCAACTCGGACAGGGTTTGAGCAGTACTTC	CASSPTRTGFEQYF
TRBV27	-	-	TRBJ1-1	TGTGCCAGCAGTTTCGGCAGGGCGAACACTGAAGCTTTCTTT	CASSFGRANTEAFF
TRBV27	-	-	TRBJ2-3	TGTGCCAGCAGTAAGATCGGACTATCTAGCGATACGCAGTATTTT	CASSKIGLSSDTQYF
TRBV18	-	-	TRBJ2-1	TGTGCCAGCTCACGACCCGGGACTTCTAATGAGCAGTTCTTC	CASSRPGTSNEQFF
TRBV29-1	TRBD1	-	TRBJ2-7	TGCAGCGTTGAAGGGACAGGCTACGAGCAGTACTTC	CSVEGTGYEQYF
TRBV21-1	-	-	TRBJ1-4	TGTGCCAGCACAGGAGGGGGAATCGGGTGGAATGAAAAACTGTTTTTT	CASTGGGIGWNEKLFF
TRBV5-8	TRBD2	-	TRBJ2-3	TGTGCCAGCAGCTTGGCCGAGGGACTAGTCGAAAGAGATACGCAGTATTTT	CASSLAEGLVERDTQYF
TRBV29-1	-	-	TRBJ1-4	TGCAGCGCGAAAGGAGAGGAACATGAAAAACTGTTTTTT	CSAKGEEHEKLFF
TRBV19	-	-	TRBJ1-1	TGTGCCAGTAGCCTTGAGGGGAGCACTGAAGCTTTCTTT	CASSLEGSTEAFF
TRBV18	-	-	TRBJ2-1	TGTGCCAGCTCACCGGGGGAAGACAATGAGCAGTTCTTC	CASSPGEDNEQFF
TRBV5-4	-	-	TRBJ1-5	TGTGCCAGCAGCTTGGACGGTCGGCAGCCCCAGCATTTT	CASSLDGRQPQHF
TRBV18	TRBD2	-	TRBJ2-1	TGTGCCAGCTCAGCCCGGACTAGTTGGGGCGATGAGCAGTTCTTC	CASSARTSWGDEQFF
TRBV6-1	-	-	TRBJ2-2	TGTGCCAGCAGCGGGTTGACAGGGAACACCGGGGAGCTGTTTTTT	CASSGLTGNTGELFF
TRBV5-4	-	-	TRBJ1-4	TGTGCCAGCAGCTTGTATGGGGACCCAAATGAAAAACTGTTTTTT	CASSLYGDPNEKLFF
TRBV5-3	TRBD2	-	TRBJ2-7	TGTGCCAGAAGCTTAAGACTAGCGGGAGGCTACGAGCAGTACTTC	CARSLRLAGGYEQYF
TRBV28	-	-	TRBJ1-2	TGTGCCAGCAGTTTATATGGGACGCCCCTTTATGGCTACACCTTC	CASSLYGTPLYGYTF
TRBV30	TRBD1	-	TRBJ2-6	TGTGCCTGGAGTACCGGAGTCAGGGGGCGGTCTGGGGCCAACGTCCTGACTTTC	CAWSTGVRGRSGANVLTF
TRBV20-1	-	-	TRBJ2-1	TGCAGTGCCCCACTAGGCAATGAGCAGTTCTTC	CSAPLGNEQFF
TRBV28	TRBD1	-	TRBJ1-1	TGTGCCAGCAGTACCGGGACAGGGAAGGGTGAAGCTTTCTTT	CASSTGTGKGEAFF
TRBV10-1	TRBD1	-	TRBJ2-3	TGCGCCAGCAGTGAAGGGACAGCGCCCGATACGCAGTATTTT	CASSEGTAPDTQYF
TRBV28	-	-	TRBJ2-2	TGTGCCAGCAGTTCAGGAGGGGCGGACACCGGGGAGCTGTTTTTT	CASSSGGADTGELFF
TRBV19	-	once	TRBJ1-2	TGTGCCAGTAGCAGGGACCTCATGGATGGCTACACCTTC	CASSRDLMDGYTF
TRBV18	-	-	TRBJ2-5	TGTGCCAGCTCACCACGGCCTATTCAAGAGACCCAGTACTTC	CASSPRPIQETQYF
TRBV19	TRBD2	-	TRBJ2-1	TGTGCCAGTAGTATAGGAGCGAGCGGGAGCTCCTACAATGAGCAGTTCTTC	CASSIGASGSSYNEQFF
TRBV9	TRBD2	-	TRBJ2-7	TGTGCCAGCAGCGTGGGGACTACCTCCTACGAGCAGTACTTC	CASSVGTTSYEQYF
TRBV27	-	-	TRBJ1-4	TGTGCCAGCAGTTTAGCGGGGGGGCGCGGTACAGAACTGTTTTTT	CASSLAGGRGTELFF
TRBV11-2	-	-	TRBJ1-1	TGTGCCAGCAGCCCCCGGGACCACCGCCGTGGGGTGAACACTGAAGCTTTCTTT	CASSPRDHRRGVNTEAFF
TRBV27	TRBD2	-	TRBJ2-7	TGTGCCAGCAGTTTCTCCTTAGCGGGAGGCTACTACGAGCAGTACTTC	CASSFSLAGGYYEQYF
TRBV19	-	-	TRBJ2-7	TGTGCCAGTAGTATAGATGCGGGGTCTGACGAGCAGTACTTC	CASSIDAGSDEQYF
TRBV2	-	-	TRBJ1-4	TGTGCCAGCAGCCTGACAACCACTAATGAAAAACTGTTTTTT	CASSLTTTNEKLFF
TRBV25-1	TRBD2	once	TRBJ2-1	TGTGCCAGCAGACTAGCGACCAATGAGCAGTTCTTC	CASRLATNEQFF
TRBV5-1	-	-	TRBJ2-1	TGCGCCAGCAGCTTGGCCCAGTTCGTGAGAACCGCCCGCTCCTACAATGAGCAGTTCTTC	CASSLAQFVRTARSYNEQFF
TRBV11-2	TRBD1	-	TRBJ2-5	TGTGCCAGCAGCTTAAGGGTGGGGACAGGATTGAAAGAGACCCAGTACTTC	CASSLRVGTGLKETQYF
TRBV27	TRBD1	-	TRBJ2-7	TGTGCCAGCAGTTTGGGGCAGGGGGTTTCCTACGAGCAGTACTTC	CASSLGQGVSYEQYF
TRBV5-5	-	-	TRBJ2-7	TGTGCCAGCAGCTTAGACTACTACGAGCAGTACTTC	CASSLDYYEQYF
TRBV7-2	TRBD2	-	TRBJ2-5	TGTGCCAGCAGGGGGAGACTAGCGGGAGGGACTGTGCAGACCCAGTACTTC	CASRGRLAGGTVQTQYF
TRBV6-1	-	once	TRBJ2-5	TGTGCCAGCAGTGAAGCCTTCACGTCAGAGACCCAGTACTTC	CASSEAFTSETQYF
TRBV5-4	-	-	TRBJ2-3	TGTGCCAGCAGCGATATTTCGGCAGGGTCGACAGATACGCAGTATTTT	CASSDISAGSTDTQYF
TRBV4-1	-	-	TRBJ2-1	TGCGCCAGCAGCCATGGGACTCTAACCTACAATGAGCAGTTCTTC	CASSHGTLTYNEQFF
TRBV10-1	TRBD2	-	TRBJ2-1	TGCGCCAGCAGCGTAAATAGCGGGGGTGTATACAATGAGCAGTTCTTC	CASSVNSGGVYNEQFF
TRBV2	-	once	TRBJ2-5	TGTGCCACACGACAGGGAGGGGAGACCCAGTACTTC	CATRQGGETQYF
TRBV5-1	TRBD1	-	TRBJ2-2	TGCGCCAGCAGCCGCGGACAGGGCGAAACCGGGGAGCTGTTTTTT	CASSRGQGETGELFF
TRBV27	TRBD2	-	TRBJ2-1	TGTGCCAGCAGAAAACTAGCGGGAGGGCCAGCTCCCATCTACAATGAGCAGTTCTTC	CASRKLAGGPAPIYNEQFF
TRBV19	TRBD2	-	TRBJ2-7	TGTGCCAGTAGTCCGCTGAGGCTAGCGGGAGGGCCAAGGTCCTACGAGCAGTACTTC	CASSPLRLAGGPRSYEQYF
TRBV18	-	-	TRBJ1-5	TGTGCCAGCTCACCCGGGCCCATCGGAGGCAATCAGCCCCAGCATTTT	CASSPGPIGGNQPQHF
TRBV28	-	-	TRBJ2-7	TGTGCCAGCAGTCCCATCAGTGGTTATCGCGAGCAGTACTTC	CASSPISGYREQYF
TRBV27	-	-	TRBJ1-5	TGTGCCAGCAGACAGTCGTATAGCAATCAGCCCCAGCATTTT	CASRQSYSNQPQHF
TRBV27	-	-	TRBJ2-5	TGTGCCAGCAGTTTGACCCGCCCCGGTGGGACCCAGTACTTC	CASSLTRPGGTQYF
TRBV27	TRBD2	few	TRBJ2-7	TGTGCCAGCAGTCATAGCGGGAGGGCGCACGAGCAGTACTTC	CASSHSGRAHEQYF
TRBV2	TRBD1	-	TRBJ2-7	TGTGCCAGCAGTGAGGACAGGGGAGGGTCCTACGAGCAGTACTTC	CASSEDRGGSYEQYF
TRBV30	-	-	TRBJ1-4	TGTGCCTGGAGTGTACTGACGACGTCTCACGGGAAACTGTTTTTT	CAWSVLTTSHGKLFF
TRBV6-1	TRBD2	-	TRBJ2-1	TGTGCCAGCAGTGTACGGACTAGCGGCAACAATGAGCAGTTCTTC	CASSVRTSGNNEQFF
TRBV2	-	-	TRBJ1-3	TGTGCCAGGTCAGACTCTGGAAACACCATATATTTT	CARSDSGNTIYF